The clone carrying this T cell receptor beta chain was detected ten times or more. As yet, its antigen is unknown. The source of the sample is a study of type 1 regulatory T cells. Study summary: An in vitro protocol generated T-allo10, a Tr1-enriched, alloantigen-specific CD4 T cell product.

V gave up 0 bases and J gave up 0 bases, with 12 bases separating them. Germline V lookup: CDR1 SGHRS, CDR2 YFSETQ. The CDR3 is made up of 17 amino acids. TCRdb re-analysed the reads in MiXCR, keeping a single row per CDR3 protein. The data show approximately 42,000 distinct CDR3 sequences, 9% to 15% seen once. Notes on the study in general: Compared with non-Tr1 cells, Tr1 cells showed a narrower TCR repertoire.

V and J are TRBV5-1 and TRBJ2-2; tentative D call: TRBD2 (5 bases). The sequencing sample was made of cultured non-Tr1 T cells, either the whole culture or a sorted T cell fraction (not recorded which). The sequence was collected from a human donor in good health. CDR3 DNA: TGCGCCAGCAGCTTGGGGGAGCTGCGGACGAACACCGGGGAGCTGTTTTTT. It codes for CASSLGELRTNTGELFF.